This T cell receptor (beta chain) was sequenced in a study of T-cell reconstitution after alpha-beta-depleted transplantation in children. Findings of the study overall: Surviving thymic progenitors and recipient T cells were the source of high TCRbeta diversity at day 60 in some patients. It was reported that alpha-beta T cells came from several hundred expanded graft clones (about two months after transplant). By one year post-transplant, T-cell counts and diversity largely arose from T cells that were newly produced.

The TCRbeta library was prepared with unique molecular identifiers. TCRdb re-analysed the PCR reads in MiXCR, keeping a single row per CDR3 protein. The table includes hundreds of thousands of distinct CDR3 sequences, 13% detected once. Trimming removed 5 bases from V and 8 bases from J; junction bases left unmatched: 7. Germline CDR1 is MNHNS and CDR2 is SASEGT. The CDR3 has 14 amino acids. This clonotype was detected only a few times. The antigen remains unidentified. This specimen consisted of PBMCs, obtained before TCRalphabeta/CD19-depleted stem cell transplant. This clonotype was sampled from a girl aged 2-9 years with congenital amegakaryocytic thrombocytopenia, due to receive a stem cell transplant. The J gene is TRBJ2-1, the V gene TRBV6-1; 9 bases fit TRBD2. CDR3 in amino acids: CASSLGLAFYEQFF. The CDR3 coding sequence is TGTGCCAGCAGTCTAGGACTAGCGTTCTATGAGCAGTTCTTC.